These T cell receptor beta chains were read from a single sample in a study of T-cell reconstitution after alpha-beta-depleted transplantation in children. TCRdb redid the calling of the PCR reads with MiXCR, one entry per CDR3 protein. The repertoire holds approximately 230,000 distinct CDR3 sequences, with 24% as singletons. Specimen: PBMCs, mostly from graft donor cells, collected 360 days after TCRalphabeta/CD19-depleted stem cell transplant. These receptors were obtained from a female patient between 2 and 15 years old who had a stem cell transplant for congenital amegakaryocytic thrombocytopenia, so the T cells may come from the graft donor. The CDR3 runs from the conserved cysteine through the conserved F or W. Each record gives: V gene, D gene, J gene, clone size, CDR3 DNA, CDR3 protein. A D gene is named only where the DNA matches it firmly. A row's size may be missing; if present it is once, few, many or a size class.

v_call: TRBV20-1
d_call: .
j_call: TRBJ2-1
clone_size: few
cdr3_nt: TGCAGTGCTGCTAGAAGGGGTGAGCAGTTCTTC
cdr3_aa: CSAARRGEQFF

v_call: TRBV12-3/TRBV12-4
d_call: TRBD1
j_call: TRBJ1-5
clone_size: .
cdr3_nt: TGTGCCAGCAGTTTACGGGACAGAAATCAGCCCCAGCATTTT
cdr3_aa: CASSLRDRNQPQHF

v_call: TRBV6-6
d_call: .
j_call: TRBJ2-5
clone_size: .
cdr3_nt: TGTGCCAGCAAGGGTCCCCAAGAGACCCAGTACTTC
cdr3_aa: CASKGPQETQYF

v_call: TRBV5-1
d_call: TRBD1
j_call: TRBJ2-7
clone_size: few
cdr3_nt: TGCGCCAGCAGCTTGAACACCGGGACAGGGGGCGCAGAGCAGTACTTC
cdr3_aa: CASSLNTGTGGAEQYF

v_call: TRBV20-1
d_call: TRBD2
j_call: TRBJ2-1
clone_size: .
cdr3_nt: TGCAGTGCTAGAGGCTTACTAGCGGGGGGGTACAATGAGCAGTTCTTC
cdr3_aa: CSARGLLAGGYNEQFF

v_call: TRBV12-3/TRBV12-4
d_call: .
j_call: TRBJ1-2
clone_size: many
cdr3_nt: TGTGCCAGCAGTCTTACATTCGCAAACGGGGCTAACTATGGCTACACCTTC
cdr3_aa: CASSLTFANGANYGYTF

v_call: TRBV29-1
d_call: TRBD2
j_call: TRBJ2-1
clone_size: .
cdr3_nt: TGCAGCGTTGTGGGGCGTCTAGCGGGAGTTGGTGAGCAGTTCTTC
cdr3_aa: CSVVGRLAGVGEQFF

v_call: TRBV20-1
d_call: TRBD2
j_call: TRBJ2-7
clone_size: few
cdr3_nt: TGCAGTGCTAGAACGACTAGCGGGGGATACGAGCAGTACTTC
cdr3_aa: CSARTTSGGYEQYF

v_call: TRBV29-1
d_call: .
j_call: TRBJ2-3
clone_size: few
cdr3_nt: TGCAGCGTCCAATGGACAGCTAGCACAGATACGCAGTATTTT
cdr3_aa: CSVQWTASTDTQYF

v_call: TRBV29-1
d_call: TRBD2
j_call: TRBJ2-1
clone_size: .
cdr3_nt: TGCAGCGTCTTAGCGGGCGGAACCCACAATGAGCAGTTCTTC
cdr3_aa: CSVLAGGTHNEQFF

v_call: TRBV27
d_call: TRBD1
j_call: TRBJ1-6
clone_size: .
cdr3_nt: TGTGCCAGCGTGGAAAGAAGGGGGCTTTCCTATAATTCACCCCTCCACTTT
cdr3_aa: CASVERRGLSYNSPLHF

v_call: TRBV28
d_call: .
j_call: TRBJ1-1
clone_size: .
cdr3_nt: TGTGCCAGCAGTTTTGCGCTGGTCGAAGCTTTCTTT
cdr3_aa: CASSFALVEAFF

v_call: TRBV7-9
d_call: TRBD2
j_call: TRBJ2-1
clone_size: .
cdr3_nt: TGTGCCAGCAGCCCCGGGACTATTTACAATGAGCAGTTCTTC
cdr3_aa: CASSPGTIYNEQFF

v_call: TRBV7-9
d_call: .
j_call: TRBJ1-1
clone_size: .
cdr3_nt: TGTGCCAGCAGCTTGAAGGTGAAGGACACTGAAGCTTTCTTT
cdr3_aa: CASSLKVKDTEAFF

v_call: TRBV30
d_call: .
j_call: TRBJ1-5
clone_size: .
cdr3_nt: TGTGCCTGGAGTGTACGGGGACTTAGCAATCAGCCCCAGCATTTT
cdr3_aa: CAWSVRGLSNQPQHF

v_call: TRBV11-2
d_call: .
j_call: TRBJ1-1
clone_size: .
cdr3_nt: TGTGCCAGCAGCTTCCTAGCAGCGAACACTGAAGCTTTCTTT
cdr3_aa: CASSFLAANTEAFF

v_call: TRBV6-2/TRBV6-3
d_call: TRBD1
j_call: TRBJ2-3
clone_size: few
cdr3_nt: TGTGCCAGCAGTTCGGGACAGGGGAAGCTCACAGATACGCAGTATTTT
cdr3_aa: CASSSGQGKLTDTQYF

v_call: TRBV29-1
d_call: .
j_call: TRBJ1-2
clone_size: few
cdr3_nt: TGCAGCGTTGAAAAAGGCGGCAACGCGGGCACCTTC
cdr3_aa: CSVEKGGNAGTF

v_call: TRBV28
d_call: .
j_call: TRBJ2-1
clone_size: .
cdr3_nt: TGTGCCAGCAGTACTGGACAGAGCTCCTACAATGAGCAGTTCTTC
cdr3_aa: CASSTGQSSYNEQFF

v_call: TRBV13
d_call: .
j_call: TRBJ2-2
clone_size: .
cdr3_nt: TGTGCCAGCAGCCCCGGGGTGAAAACCGGGGAGCTGTTTTTT
cdr3_aa: CASSPGVKTGELFF

v_call: TRBV28
d_call: TRBD1
j_call: TRBJ2-7
clone_size: few
cdr3_nt: TGTGCCAGCAGCTCCGGGACAGTCCTCCACGAGCAGTACTTC
cdr3_aa: CASSSGTVLHEQYF

v_call: TRBV7-2
d_call: .
j_call: TRBJ1-1
clone_size: .
cdr3_nt: TGTGCCAGCAGCGCCAGGTTGGGCACTGAAGCTTTCTTT
cdr3_aa: CASSARLGTEAFF

v_call: TRBV20-1
d_call: .
j_call: TRBJ1-1
clone_size: few
cdr3_nt: TGCAGTGCTAGCTACGGACTCTGGGACACTGAAGCTTTCTTT
cdr3_aa: CSASYGLWDTEAFF

v_call: TRBV12-3/TRBV12-4
d_call: TRBD1
j_call: TRBJ2-3
clone_size: .
cdr3_nt: TGTGCCAGCAGTTCCGGGACAGTGACCATGGACCCATGGGATACGCAGTATTTT
cdr3_aa: CASSSGTVTMDPWDTQYF

v_call: TRBV4-1
d_call: TRBD1
j_call: TRBJ1-6
clone_size: few
cdr3_nt: TGCGCCAGCAGCCTCACGGGACAGAGCTCCTATAATTCACCCCTCCACTTT
cdr3_aa: CASSLTGQSSYNSPLHF

v_call: TRBV2
d_call: .
j_call: TRBJ2-5
clone_size: few
cdr3_nt: TGTGCCAGCAGTGAAGCTGGGGGTGAGACCCAGTACTTC
cdr3_aa: CASSEAGGETQYF